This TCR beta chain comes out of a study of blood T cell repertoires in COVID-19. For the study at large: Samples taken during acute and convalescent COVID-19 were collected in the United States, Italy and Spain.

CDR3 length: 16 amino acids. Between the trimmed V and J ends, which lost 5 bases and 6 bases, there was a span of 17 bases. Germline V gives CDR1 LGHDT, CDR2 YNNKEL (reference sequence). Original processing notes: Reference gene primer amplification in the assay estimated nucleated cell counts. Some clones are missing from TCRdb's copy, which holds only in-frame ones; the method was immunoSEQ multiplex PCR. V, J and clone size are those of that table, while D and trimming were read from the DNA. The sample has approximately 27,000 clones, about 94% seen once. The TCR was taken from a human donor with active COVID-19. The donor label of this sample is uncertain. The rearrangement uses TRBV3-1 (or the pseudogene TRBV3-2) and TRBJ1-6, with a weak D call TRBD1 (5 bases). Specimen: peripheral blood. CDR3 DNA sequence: TGTGCCAGCAGCTATTCACAGGCCCCCTCTAATTCACCCCTCCACTTT. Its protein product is CASSYSQAPSNSPLHF.